Below, one TCR beta chain is given with its context. Its target is unknown. Primers included in the PCR were 60 Vbeta and 13 Jbeta primers. Repertoires were generated with immunoSEQ multiplex PCR, while TCRdb's copy carries only in-frame clones and drops some. The sample gives approximately 160,000 clones, about 70% of which show up once; about 3% is in the top ten. The sample comes from a study of cytomegalovirus exposure and HLA in healthy donors. Germline V gene lookup returns CDR1 SGHNT and CDR2 YENEEA. V lost 1 base, J lost 0 bases, and 8 bases stayed unmatched. CDR3 length: 18 amino acids. Study-level results: According to the study, around 160 TCR beta chains were cytomegalovirus-associated.

The sequenced sample was PBMCs. The rearrangement joins TRBV11-3 to TRBJ2-3, with 9 bases lining up with TRBD2. The source is a woman aged 40 to 49 in good health and CMV-seropositive. The CDR3 spells CASSLAPASGTSTDTQYF. The CDR3 region has the DNA TGTGCCAGCAGCTTAGCCCCCGCTAGCGGGACTAGCACAGATACGCAGTATTTT. The complete variable domain, with remaining parts taken from reference TRBV11-3 and TRBJ2-3, reads EAGVVQSPRYKIIEKKQPVAFWCNPISGHNTLYWYLQNLGQGPELLIRYENEEAVDDSQLPKDRFSAERLKGVDSTLKIQPAELGDSAVYLCASSLAPASGTSTDTQYFGPGTRLTVL.